A single sample gave rise to the 28 T cell receptor beta chains below, sequenced in a study of shared clonotypes between healthy human individuals. The assay was immunoSEQ multiplex PCR, and TCRdb's table has in-frame clones only and misses some. In the table there are about 2,100,000 clones, about 93% of which are singletons. CD45RO-negative cells were positively selected for CCR7, leaving out terminally differentiated effector memory CD45RA+ cells. Material: naive CD8+ T cells from PBMCs. The receptors shown here come from a young man in good health. Some clones in this sample may be carry-over from other donors' samples.

This chain joins TRBV5-1 and TRBJ2-7; D may be TRBD1 (6 bases). The CDR3 is made up of 13 amino acids. The germline V gene encodes CDR1 SGHRS and CDR2 YFSETQ. V gave up 4 bases and J gave up 4 bases, with 12 bases separating them. CDR3 protein: CASSPMTGYEQYF. The CDR3 nucleotides are TGCGCCAGCAGCCCAATGACAGGATACGAGCAGTACTTC.

V is TRBV19 and J is TRBJ2-5; the D gene is possibly TRBD1 (5 bases). There are 15 residues in the CDR3. V lost 5 bases to trimming and J lost 5 bases, with 18 bases between them. The germline V gene encodes CDR1 LNHDA and CDR2 SQIVND (reference sequence). DNA of the CDR3: TGTGCCAGTAGTCTCTATGGGGCAGCCAGGGAGACCCAGTACTTC. Protein sequence: CASSLYGAARETQYF.

The chain recombines TRBV4-1 with TRBJ2-1, with D perhaps given as TRBD1 or TRBD2 (5 bases each). Germline V gene lookup returns CDR1 MGHRA and CDR2 YSYEKL. The CDR3 sequence is 15 residues long. Between the trimmed V and J ends, which lost 7 bases and 5 bases, there was a span of 18 bases. CDR3 region: CASMPGPQTHNEQFF. CDR3 sequence (DNA): TGCGCCAGCATGCCGGGACCCCAGACGCACAATGAGCAGTTCTTC.

The chain is built from TRBV5-8 and TRBJ2-7; D is unresolved. V was cut by 0 bases and J by 3 bases, with 7 bases left in between. Germline V lookup: CDR1 SGHTS, CDR2 YDEGEE. CDR3 length: 13 amino acids. DNA of the CDR3: TGTGCCAGCAGCTTGGGTCGGAACTACGAGCAGTACTTC. It yields the protein CASSLGRNYEQYF.

Of note for this clone: Different DNA sequences within this sample yield the same CDR3. This chain joins TRBV4-1 and TRBJ2-7; D unclear. V dropped 0 bases and J dropped 4 bases, with 13 bases sitting between them. Germline values: CDR1 MGHRA, CDR2 YSYEKL. The CDR3 totals 15 residues. The CDR3 protein is CASSQDPSSSYEQYF. The CDR3 DNA reads as TGCGCCAGCAGCCAAGATCCCTCATCTTCTTACGAGCAGTACTTC.

The CDR3 DNA is TGCGCCAGCAGCCAAACCGGACTAGCGGGAGGATTCTACGAGCAGTACTTC. Encoded protein: CASSQTGLAGGFYEQYF. The chain recombines TRBV4-3 with TRBJ2-7; 14 bases fit TRBD2. This CDR3 comprises 17 residues. V lost 2 bases, J lost 3 bases, and 6 bases stayed unmatched. The germline V gene encodes CDR1 LGHNA and CDR2 YSLEER.

This chain uses TRBV28 with TRBJ2-1; D is perhaps TRBD1 (6 bases). The CDR3 extends over 15 amino acids. The germline CDR1 and CDR2 sequences are MDHEN and SYDVKM. V was shortened by 6 bases and J by 5 bases, with 17 bases between the two germline ends. In DNA, the CDR3 is TGTGCCAGCAGACATACCCCGACAGGTAACAATGAGCAGTTCTTC. Translating it yields CASRHTPTGNNEQFF. Together with reference TRBV28 and TRBJ2-1, the CDR3 gives the full variable domain: DVKVTQSSRYLVKRTGEKVFLECVQDMDHENMFWYRQDPGLGLRLIYFSYDVKMKEKGDIPEGYSVSREKKERFSLILESASTNQTSMYLCASRHTPTGNNEQFFGPGTRLTVL.

The chain employs TRBV25-1 and TRBJ2-2; no clear D. Germline values: CDR1 MGHDK, CDR2 SYGVNS. V was clipped by 4 bases and J by 2 bases, with 11 bases between them. The CDR3 sequence is 15 residues long. CDR3: CASSVGRQNTGELFF. DNA of the CDR3: TGTGCCAGCAGTGTGGGCAGGCAAAACACCGGGGAGCTGTTTTTT.

The chain has TRBV9 and TRBJ2-7, with D tentatively TRBD1 or TRBD2 (5 bases each). Trimming took 4 bases from V and 1 from J, leaving 18 bases between them. The CDR3 is made up of 16 amino acids. Germline V gene sequence: CDR1 SGDLS, CDR2 YYNGEE. The CDR3 loop reads CASSPRTGTESYEQYF. As DNA, the CDR3 is TGTGCCAGCAGCCCGCGAACCGGGACGGAATCCTACGAGCAGTACTTC.

V and J are TRBV2 and TRBJ2-3; tentatively, D is TRBD1 or TRBD2 (6 bases each). Germline V gene sequence: CDR1 SNHLY, CDR2 FYNNEI. The CDR3 runs 17 residues. V lost 6 bases to trimming and J lost 3 bases, with 22 bases between them. CDR3 protein: CASSERGDGAVTDTQYF. The DNA of the CDR3 is TGTGCCAGCAGCGAAAGGGGGGATGGGGCGGTGACAGATACGCAGTATTTT.

The rearrangement links TRBV6-5 to TRBJ2-5; D is perhaps TRBD2 (6 bases). Germline V gene sequence: CDR1 MNHEY, CDR2 SVGAGI. The CDR3 contains 15 residues. The V gene lost 8 bases and the J gene lost 2 bases, with 18 bases spanning the gap. The CDR3 protein is CASRLTPGEQETQYF. The CDR3 nucleotides read TGTGCCAGCCGACTCACTCCGGGAGAGCAAGAGACCCAGTACTTC.

This clone was seen once. The chain is built from TRBV7-9 and TRBJ2-5, with TRBD2 as a possible D gene (6 bases). The CDR3 is made up of 16 amino acids. Between the trimmed V and J ends, which lost 2 bases and 2 bases, there was a span of 15 bases. Germline CDR1 is SEHNR and CDR2 is FQNEAQ (reference sequence). The CDR3 DNA reads TGTGCCAGCAGCTTATTGACTATTGGGGGGCAAGAGACCCAGTACTTC. It yields the protein CASSLLTIGGQETQYF.

The V gene is TRBV7-8, the J gene TRBJ2-7; weak D call: TRBD2 (5 bases). V was pared by 11 bases and J by 3 bases, with 17 bases between. The CDR3 is 13 residues long. The germline CDR1 and CDR2 sequences are SGHVS and FQNEAQ. CDR3 nucleotide sequence: TGTGCCCTGGCCGGAGGTCGCAACTACGAGCAGTACTTC. Protein: CALAGGRNYEQYF.

This clone was observed once. The V gene is TRBV19, the J gene TRBJ1-1, with TRBD1 as a possible D gene (5 bases). Germline CDR1 reads LNHDA; CDR2 reads SQIVND (reference sequence). V lost 5 bases and J 1 base, leaving 14 bases between the germline ends. CDR3 length: 15 amino acids. The CDR3 bases are TGTGCCAGTAGTCCCAGGGTTAGTCAGAACACTGAAGCTTTCTTT. Residues: CASSPRVSQNTEAFF.

V is TRBV6-5 and J is TRBJ2-7, with D perhaps matching TRBD2 (5 bases). Trimming cost V 9 bases and J 5 bases, with 14 bases left between them. The CDR3 is 12 residues long. Germline V gene lookup returns CDR1 MNHEY and CDR2 SVGAGI. Written as DNA, the CDR3 is TGTGCCAGTGCCCGAGGGCCCCACGAGCAGTACTTC. Translated: CASARGPHEQYF.

This clone appeared once. This chain links TRBV7-3 with TRBJ2-7; no reliable D call. This CDR3 contains 20 residues. V was pared by 5 bases and J by 0 bases, with 29 bases between. Per the germline V gene, CDR1 is SGHTA and CDR2 is FQGTGA. The CDR3 coding sequence is TGTGCCAGCAGCCCTTGGGTCCCAAGGACGATAAAAGCGAGCTCCTACGAGCAGTACTTC. Its protein product is CASSPWVPRTIKASSYEQYF.

As regards this clone: This sample also contains other DNA sequences that code for the same CDR3. V usage is TRBV5-4 and J usage is TRBJ1-1; no firm D call. The CDR3 has 14 residues. The V gene lost 0 bases and the J gene lost 0 bases, with 6 bases spanning the gap. The germline CDR1 and CDR2 sequences are SGHNT and YYREEE (reference sequence). In DNA form, the CDR3 reads TGTGCCAGCAGCTTGGGCCAGATGAACACTGAAGCTTTCTTT. The encoded protein is CASSLGQMNTEAFF.

The V and J genes are TRBV7-9 and TRBJ2-7; D gene uncertain. Germline-derived CDR1 and CDR2 are SEHNR and FQNEAQ (reference sequence). Trimming took off 1 base at V and 2 bases at J, with 12 bases between the two ends. CDR3 length: 15 residues. CDR3: CASSLDYPRPYEQYF. The CDR3 nucleotides read TGTGCCAGCAGCTTAGACTACCCTCGACCCTACGAGCAGTACTTC.

This chain uses TRBV19 with TRBJ1-2, with D perhaps TRBD1 (6 bases). This CDR3 is 17 amino acids long. Trimming pared 4 bases from V and 4 bases from J, leaving 22 bases between. From germline, CDR1 is LNHDA and CDR2 SQIVND (reference sequence). The CDR3 DNA follows: TGTGCCAGTAGTAAGCTAAAATCCTCGACAGGCGCCTATGGCTACACCTTC. Encoded protein: CASSKLKSSTGAYGYTF.

The J gene is TRBJ2-7, the V gene TRBV11-2, with TRBD2 matching 12 bases. Germline loops: CDR1 SGHAT, CDR2 FQNNGV. V shed 4 bases and J 5 bases; nucleotides not matched to a gene: 6. The CDR3 spans 15 residues. The CDR3 loop reads CASSSLAGGLDEQYF. CDR3 sequence (DNA): TGTGCCAGCAGCTCCCTAGCGGGAGGGCTCGACGAGCAGTACTTC.

This chain joins TRBV10-3 and TRBJ2-7, with D maybe TRBD1 (5 bases). The CDR3 totals 12 residues. Germline CDR1 is ENHRY and CDR2 is SYGVKD. The V and J ends lost 7 bases and 5 bases respectively, with 12 bases between them. CDR3 loop: CAIMAGKNEQYF. The CDR3 DNA follows: TGTGCCATCATGGCAGGGAAAAACGAGCAGTACTTC.

The chain combines TRBV19 with TRBJ1-2, with D possibly being TRBD1 (6 bases). The CDR3 length is 15 residues. Germline loops: CDR1 LNHDA, CDR2 SQIVND (reference sequence). V lost 7 bases, J lost 6 bases, and 21 bases lay in between. The CDR3 coding sequence is TGTGCCAGTACCCAAGGGGGACACGACGGCGATGGCTACACCTTC. This sequence encodes CASTQGGHDGDGYTF.

V gene TRBV7-9 combines with J gene TRBJ2-5; a weak D match, TRBD1 (6 bases). V was cut by 5 bases and J by 3 bases, with 16 bases left in between. The CDR3 contains 15 residues. CDR1 and CDR2 (germline): SEHNR, FQNEAQ (reference sequence). The CDR3 protein is CASSTRQDLKETQYF. CDR3 bases: TGTGCCAGCAGCACCCGACAGGACCTAAAAGAGACCCAGTACTTC.

The chain recombines TRBV9 with TRBJ2-1; 11 bases match TRBD2. There are 18 residues in the CDR3. The ends lost 3 bases at V and 8 bases at J; junction bases unmatched: 16. Germline assignment: CDR1 SGDLS and CDR2 YYNGEE. The CDR3, as DNA: TGTGCCAGCAGCGCACTCGGTCGAACTAGCGGGAGTCACCATGAGCAGTTCTTC. This gives the protein CASSALGRTSGSHHEQFF.

The J gene is TRBJ2-5, the V gene TRBV10-3, with D perhaps matching TRBD2 (6 bases). From germline, CDR1 is ENHRY and CDR2 SYGVKD. V was shortened by 5 bases and J by 2 bases, with 15 bases between the two germline ends. CDR3 length equals 15 residues. The CDR3 coding sequence is TGTGCCATCAGTTTCAGCGGGCGACCTCAAGAGACCCAGTACTTC. This sequence encodes CAISFSGRPQETQYF.

The chain has TRBV27 and TRBJ2-1, with 8 bases aligning to TRBD2. Per germline, CDR1 MNHEY and CDR2 SMNVEV (reference sequence). This CDR3 has 15 residues. The V and J ends lost 6 bases and 8 bases, in that order; junction bases with no gene match: 12. The chain's CDR3 is CASRPGLGSGDEQFF. The CDR3 nucleotides read TGTGCCAGCAGGCCGGGACTAGGGTCTGGGGATGAGCAGTTCTTC.

The genes are TRBV11-2 and TRBJ2-7; 7 bases line up with TRBD2. V lost 1 base, J lost 0 bases, and 3 bases stayed unmatched. The CDR3 has 15 residues. CDR1 and CDR2 (germline): SGHAT, FQNNGV. CDR3 nucleotides: TGTGCCAGCAGCTTAGGTACTAGCGCCTCCTACGAGCAGTACTTC. Translated: CASSLGTSASYEQYF. The variable domain in full, with the rest retrieved from reference TRBV11-2 and TRBJ2-7, is EAGVAQSPRYKIIEKRQSVAFWCNPISGHATLYWYQQILGQGPKLLIQFQNNGVVDDSQLPKDRFSAERLKGVDSTLKIQPAKLEDSAVYLCASSLGTSASYEQYFGPGTRLTVT.

V gene TRBV6-5 combines with J gene TRBJ1-3; 7 nucleotides align to TRBD1. The CDR3 contains 16 residues. J gave up 4 bases and V 0 bases, and 6 bases lay outside the gene matches. Per germline, CDR1 MNHEY and CDR2 SVGAGI. The CDR3 protein is CASSYSLTGAGNTIYF. The DNA of the CDR3 is TGTGCCAGCAGTTACTCCCTTACAGGGGCCGGAAACACCATATATTTT.